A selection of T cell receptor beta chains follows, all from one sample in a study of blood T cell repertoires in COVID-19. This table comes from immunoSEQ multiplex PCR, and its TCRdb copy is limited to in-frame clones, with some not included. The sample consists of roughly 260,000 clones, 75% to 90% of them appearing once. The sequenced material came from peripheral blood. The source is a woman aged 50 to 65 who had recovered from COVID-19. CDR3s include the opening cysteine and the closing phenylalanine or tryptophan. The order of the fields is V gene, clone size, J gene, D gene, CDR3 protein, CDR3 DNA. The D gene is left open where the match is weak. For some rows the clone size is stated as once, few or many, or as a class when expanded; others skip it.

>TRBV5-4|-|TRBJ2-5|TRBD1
CASSYGTAQETQYF
TGTGCCAGCAGCTACGGGACAGCCCAAGAGACCCAGTACTTC
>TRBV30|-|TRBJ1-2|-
CAWTPPGLYGYTF
TGTGCCTGGACCCCGCCGGGTTTGTATGGCTACACCTTC
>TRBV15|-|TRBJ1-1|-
CATSRVGGVTEAFF
TGTGCCACCAGCAGAGTTGGGGGGGTCACTGAAGCTTTCTTT
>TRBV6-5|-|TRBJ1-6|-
CASSYGRGNSPLHF
TGTGCCAGCAGTTATGGGCGGGGAAATTCACCCCTCCACTTT
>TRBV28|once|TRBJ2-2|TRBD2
CASARGLAGATGELFF
TGTGCTTCGGCGAGAGGGCTAGCGGGAGCTACCGGGGAGCTGTTTTTT
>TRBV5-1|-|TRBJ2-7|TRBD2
CASSWGTSGNEEQYF
TGCGCCAGCAGTTGGGGGACTAGCGGGAATGAAGAGCAGTACTTC
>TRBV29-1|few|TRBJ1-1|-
CSGRETEAFF
TGCAGTGGGAGGGAAACTGAAGCTTTCTTT
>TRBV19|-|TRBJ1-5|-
CASSVGRHVNQPQHF
TGTGCCAGTAGTGTGGGGCGTCACGTCAATCAGCCCCAGCATTTT
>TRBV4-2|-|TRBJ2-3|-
CASSQDTGEADTQYF
TGTGCCAGCAGCCAAGATACGGGAGAGGCAGATACGCAGTATTTT
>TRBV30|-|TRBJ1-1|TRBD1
CAWRGTGKNEAFF
TGTGCCTGGAGGGGGACAGGTAAAAATGAAGCTTTCTTT
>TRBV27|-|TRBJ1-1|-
CASTRNTEAFF
TGTGCCAGCACCAGGAACACTGAAGCTTTCTTT
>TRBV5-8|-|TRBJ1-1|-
CASSLAVGVGAFF
TGTGCCAGCAGCTTGGCCGTGGGCGTGGGAGCTTTCTTT
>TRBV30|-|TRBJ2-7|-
CAWKRGYEQYF
TGTGCCTGGAAACGGGGGTACGAGCAGTACTTC
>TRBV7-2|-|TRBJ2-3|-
CASSLVAGGADTQYF
TGTGCCAGCAGCTTAGTTGCTGGGGGCGCGGATACGCAGTATTTT
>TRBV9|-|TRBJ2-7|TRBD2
CASSMGTSGTYEQYF
TGTGCCAGCAGCATGGGGACTAGCGGGACCTACGAGCAGTACTTC
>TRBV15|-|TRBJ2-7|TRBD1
CATSRDRVDEQYF
TGTGCCACCAGCAGGGACAGGGTGGACGAGCAGTACTTC
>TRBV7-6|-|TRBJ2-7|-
CASSGDSLSSYEQYF
TGTGCCAGCAGCGGAGACAGTCTGAGCTCCTACGAGCAGTACTTC
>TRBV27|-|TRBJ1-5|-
CASSLTTRGQPQHF
TGTGCCAGCAGTTTAACGACCAGGGGTCAGCCCCAGCATTTT
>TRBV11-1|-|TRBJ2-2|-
CASSPNPGRTGELFF
TGTGCCAGCAGCCCAAACCCAGGGCGAACCGGGGAGCTGTTTTTT
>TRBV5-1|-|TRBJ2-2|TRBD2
CASSLKLAGNTGELFF
TGCGCCAGCAGCTTGAAACTAGCGGGGAACACCGGGGAGCTGTTTTTT
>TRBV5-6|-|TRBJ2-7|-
CASSLALGRGEQYF
TGTGCCAGCAGCTTGGCCTTAGGAAGGGGCGAGCAGTACTTC
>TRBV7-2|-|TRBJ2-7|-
CASSLDAGLYEQYF
TGTGCCAGCAGCTTGGACGCAGGACTCTACGAGCAGTACTTC
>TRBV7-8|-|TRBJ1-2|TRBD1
CASRGTGHYGYTF
TGTGCCAGCAGAGGGACAGGGCACTATGGCTACACCTTC
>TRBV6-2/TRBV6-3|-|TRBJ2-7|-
CASSYSMEAGDYEQYF
TGTGCCAGCAGTTACTCGATGGAGGCAGGGGATTACGAGCAGTACTTC
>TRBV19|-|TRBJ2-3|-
CASSTWEGASGTDTQYF
TGTGCCAGTAGTACCTGGGAGGGGGCTAGCGGGACAGATACGCAGTATTTT
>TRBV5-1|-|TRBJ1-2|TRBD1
CASSPRTGADYGYTF
TGCGCCAGCAGCCCCCGGACAGGGGCGGACTATGGCTACACCTTC
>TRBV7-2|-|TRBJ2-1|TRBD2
CASSQKAGARNEQFF
TGTGCCAGCAGTCAAAAAGCGGGAGCGAGGAATGAGCAGTTCTTC
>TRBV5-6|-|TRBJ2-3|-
CASSPSGSTDTQYF
TGTGCCAGCAGCCCCAGCGGGAGCACAGATACGCAGTATTTT
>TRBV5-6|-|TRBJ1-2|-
CASSLAGTGYTF
TGTGCCAGCAGCTTGGCGGGGACAGGCTACACCTTC
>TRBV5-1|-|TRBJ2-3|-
CASSPGLTSTDTQYF
TGCGCCAGCAGCCCCGGACTAACTAGCACAGATACGCAGTATTTT
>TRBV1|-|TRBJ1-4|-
CTSRRQGMNEKLFF
TGCACCAGCAGACGACAGGGCATGAATGAAAAACTGTTTTTT
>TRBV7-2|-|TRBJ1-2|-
CASSLVWGGGYTF
TGTGCCAGCAGCTTAGTATGGGGGGGAGGCTACACCTTC
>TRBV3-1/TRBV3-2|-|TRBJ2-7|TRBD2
CASSQVLAGGPRYEQYF
TGTGCCAGCAGCCAAGTCCTAGCGGGAGGGCCTCGGTACGAGCAGTACTTC
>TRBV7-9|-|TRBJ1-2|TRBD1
CASSVAGTDDTF
TGTGCCAGCAGCGTCGCCGGGACAGATGACACCTTC
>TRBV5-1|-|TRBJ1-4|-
CASSLGDNEKLFF
TGCGCCAGCAGCTTGGGCGATAATGAAAAACTGTTTTTT
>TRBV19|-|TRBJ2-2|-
CASSIDRLLRGTGELFF
TGTGCCAGTAGTATAGATCGGCTTCTTCGGGGCACCGGGGAGCTGTTTTTT
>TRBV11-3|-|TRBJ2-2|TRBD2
CASSFNSGRNGELFF
TGTGCCAGCAGCTTTAATAGCGGGAGGAACGGGGAGCTGTTTTTT
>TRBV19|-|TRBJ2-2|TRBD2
CASSIAGQRGTGELFF
TGTGCCAGTAGTATAGCCGGGCAGCGGGGGACCGGGGAGCTGTTTTTT
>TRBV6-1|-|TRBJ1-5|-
CASSEAGGSNQPQHF
TGTGCCAGCAGTGAAGCAGGGGGTAGCAATCAGCCCCAGCATTTT
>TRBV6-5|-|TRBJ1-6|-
CASSPGLFHSPLHF
TGTGCCAGCAGCCCAGGGTTATTCCATTCACCCCTCCACTTT
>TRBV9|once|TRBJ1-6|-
CASSVSPSSYNSPLHF
TGTGCCAGCAGCGTAAGCCCCTCCTCCTATAATTCACCCCTCCACTTT
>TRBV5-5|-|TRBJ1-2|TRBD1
CASRLDRNYGYTF
TGTGCCAGCAGGCTGGACAGGAACTATGGCTACACCTTC
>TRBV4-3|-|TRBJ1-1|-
CASSQDRTSRFEAFF
TGCGCCAGCAGCCAAGATCGGACAAGCCGATTTGAAGCTTTCTTT
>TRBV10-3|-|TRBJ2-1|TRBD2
CAISENLAGDNEQFF
TGTGCCATCAGTGAAAACCTAGCGGGGGACAATGAGCAGTTCTTC
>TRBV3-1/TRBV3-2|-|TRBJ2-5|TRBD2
CASSQVRGGQQTQYF
TGTGCCAGCAGCCAAGTTCGGGGGGGCCAACAGACCCAGTACTTC
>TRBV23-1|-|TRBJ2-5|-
CASSQSIQGKIQETQYF
TGCGCCAGCAGTCAATCGATCCAGGGGAAAATCCAAGAGACCCAGTACTTC
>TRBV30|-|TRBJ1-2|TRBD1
CAWIKLGQGAYGYTF
TGTGCCTGGATCAAACTCGGACAGGGAGCCTATGGCTACACCTTC
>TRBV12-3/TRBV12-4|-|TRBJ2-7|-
CASGVQGSYEQYF
TGTGCCAGCGGAGTACAGGGCTCCTACGAGCAGTACTTC
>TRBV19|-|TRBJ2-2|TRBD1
CASTLRTGGETGELFF
TGTGCCAGTACCCTACGGACAGGGGGCGAAACCGGGGAGCTGTTTTTT
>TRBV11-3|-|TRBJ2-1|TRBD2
CASSLGLAVYNEQFF
TGTGCCAGCAGCTTAGGGCTAGCGGTCTACAATGAGCAGTTCTTC
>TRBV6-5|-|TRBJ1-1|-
CASSYRGSPDTEAFF
TGTGCCAGCAGTTATCGGGGTTCGCCGGACACTGAAGCTTTCTTT
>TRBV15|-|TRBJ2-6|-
CATSREAGRGGANVLTF
TGTGCCACCAGCAGAGAGGCGGGAAGAGGTGGGGCCAACGTCCTGACTTTC
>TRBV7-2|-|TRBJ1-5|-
CASSTGQGYQPQHF
TGTGCCAGCAGCACCGGGCAGGGCTATCAGCCCCAGCATTTT
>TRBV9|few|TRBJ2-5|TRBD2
CASSVGSGGPGETQYF
TGTGCCAGCAGCGTAGGCAGCGGGGGGCCAGGGGAGACCCAGTACTTC
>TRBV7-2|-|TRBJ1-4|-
CASSPQGSPNEKLFF
TGTGCCAGCAGCCCCCAGGGCAGCCCTAATGAAAAACTGTTTTTT
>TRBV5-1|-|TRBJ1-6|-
CASSLAGGVGSPLHF
TGCGCCAGCAGTCTTGCGGGGGGAGTGGGTTCACCCCTCCACTTT
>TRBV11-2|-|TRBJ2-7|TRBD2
CASSTIGLAGVYEQYF
TGTGCCAGCAGCACCATCGGGCTAGCGGGAGTCTACGAGCAGTACTTC
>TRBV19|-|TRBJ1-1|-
CASSRTAGRPEAFF
TGTGCCAGTAGCCGGACAGCAGGACGACCTGAAGCTTTCTTT
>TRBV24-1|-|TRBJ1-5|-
CADLTGRSNQPQHF
TGTGCGGACCTAACGGGGAGAAGCAATCAGCCCCAGCATTTT
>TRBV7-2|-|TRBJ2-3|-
CASSLARGTDTQYF
TGTGCCAGCAGCTTAGCGAGGGGGACAGATACGCAGTATTTT